Listed here are 28 T cell receptor beta chains from one sample, sequenced in a study of T cell responses to AZD1222 COVID-19 vaccine. The protocol was immunoSEQ multiplex PCR, while the TCRdb copy is restricted to in-frame clones and leaves out a portion. The sample consists of about 120,000 clones, around 87% of them appearing once. This sample comprised peripheral blood, obtained on day 0 of AZD1222 vaccination. The receptor set was obtained from an adult in good health.

The rearrangement uses TRBV5-6 and TRBJ1-4; D is unresolved. This CDR3 is 15 amino acids long. V shed 0 bases and J shed 8 bases, with 14 bases lying between them. Germline V gives CDR1 SGHDT, CDR2 YYEEEE. The CDR3 DNA sequence: TGTGCCAGCAGCTTGGGGGCCTCGGGGAGGGAAAAACTGTTTTTT. Protein: CASSLGASGREKLFF.

CDR3 bases: TGTGCCAGCAGTTTCCTTCGGGGCCCCGGGGAGCTGTTTTTT. Translated, it gives CASSFLRGPGELFF. V gene TRBV6-2 or TRBV6-3 combines with J gene TRBJ2-2, with D perhaps matching TRBD1 or TRBD2 (5 bases each). V gave up 4 bases and J gave up 6 bases, with 12 bases separating them. The germline CDR1 and CDR2 sequences are MNHEY and SVGEGT. The CDR3 spans 14 residues.

The chain uses TRBV6-1 and TRBJ1-5; TRBD1 agrees at 8 bases. Germline CDR1 MNHNS, CDR2 SASEGT. The V and J ends lost 3 bases and 0 bases, in that order; junction bases with no gene match: 13. This CDR3 contains 19 residues. CDR3 DNA: TGTGCCAGCAGTGACCTTTCCGGGACAGGATTTTATAGCAATCAGCCCCAGCATTTT. Its translation is CASSDLSGTGFYSNQPQHF.

This chain links TRBV10-3 with TRBJ2-1, with 9 positions matching TRBD2. The CDR3 contains 19 residues. J gave up 1 base and V 6 bases, and 16 bases lay outside the gene matches. Germline lookup yields CDR1 ENHRY and CDR2 SYGVKD. For the CDR3, the DNA is TGTGCCATCAGGGAAGAAGGTCTGTCTAGCGGGGTTTCCTACAATGAGCAGTTCTTC. Translation gives CAIREEGLSSGVSYNEQFF.

The gene calls are TRBV19 and TRBJ1-2; 7 bases are a match to TRBD1. Germline CDR1 and CDR2: LNHDA and SQIVND (reference sequence). The CDR3 is 16 amino acids. V dropped 5 bases and J dropped 8; count of bases not matched to a gene: 17. The CDR3 DNA follows: TGTGCCAGTAGTCCTCTTGGGACAGCTAGTATGTCCGGCTACACCTTC. Translation gives CASSPLGTASMSGYTF.

This sequence joins TRBV5-6 and TRBJ1-2, with D uncertain. There are 15 residues in the CDR3. V lost 2 bases and J lost 6, with 17 bases in between. From germline, CDR1 is SGHDT and CDR2 YYEEEE. This chain's CDR3 is CASSLSARFLHGYTF. The CDR3 coding sequence is TGTGCCAGCAGCTTAAGCGCCAGGTTTCTCCATGGCTACACCTTC.

Comment on this clone: At the DNA level, this CDR3 is encoded by other sequences in the same sample as well. The V gene is TRBV13, the J gene TRBJ2-7, with unresolved D. The CDR3 has 14 amino acids. The germline V gene has CDR1 PRHDT and CDR2 FYEKMQ (reference sequence). Trimming left V 2 bases short and J 1 base short, with 9 bases between. CDR3 coding DNA: TGTGCCAGCAGCTTACCGGGCGGATCCTACGAGCAGTACTTC. It translates to CASSLPGGSYEQYF.

The V and J genes are TRBV3-1 (or the pseudogene TRBV3-2) and TRBJ2-7; no firm D call. CDR1 is LGHDT, CDR2 YNNKEL, per germline (reference sequence). V dropped 4 bases and J dropped 1 base, with 17 bases sitting between them. The CDR3 spans 16 residues. CDR3 sequence: CASSPRFGPKSYEQYF. The CDR3 nucleotides are TGTGCCAGCAGCCCTAGATTCGGGCCCAAATCCTACGAGCAGTACTTC.

This rearrangement joins TRBV19 to TRBJ1-2, with D maybe TRBD1 (6 bases). CDR1 LNHDA and CDR2 SQIVND come from the germline V gene (reference sequence). Deletions cut 9 bases from V and 7 bases from J, with 21 bases between. The CDR3 is 14 residues long. DNA of the CDR3: TGTGCCAGCAATAAGGACGGGACAAAGTCTGGCTACACCTTC. It is translated as CASNKDGTKSGYTF.

DNA for the CDR3: TGCGCCAGCAGCAGATCTACAGGGATGAACACTGAAGCTTTCTTT. Amino acid sequence: CASSRSTGMNTEAFF. The gene calls are TRBV5-1 and TRBJ1-1; possible D gene TRBD1, 6 bases. CDR3 length: 15 residues. The germline V and J ends were trimmed by 4 bases and 0 bases, with 13 bases remaining between them. Germline V gene sequence: CDR1 SGHRS, CDR2 YFSETQ.

The chain couples TRBV5-6 to TRBJ1-2, with 8 bases matching TRBD1. V trimming: 0 bases; J trimming: 3 bases; junction bases outside the gene matches: 4. CDR3 length: 15 residues. Looked up from germline, CDR1 is SGHDT and CDR2 is YYEEEE. DNA for the CDR3: TGTGCCAGCAGCTTGGTGCAGGGGGCCCACTATGGCTACACCTTC. This codes for CASSLVQGAHYGYTF.

This clone came up once. The V gene is TRBV4-2, the J gene TRBJ2-3; tentatively, D is TRBD2 (6 bases). CDR3 length: 21 amino acids. Trimming took 2 bases from V and 0 from J, leaving 27 bases between them. Germline-derived CDR1 and CDR2 are LGHNA and YNFKEQ. The CDR3 DNA is TGTGCCAGCAGCCAACGAGGGGTGGGGGGACGAACCGAGACTAGCACAGATACGCAGTATTTT. Residues: CASSQRGVGGRTETSTDTQYF.

V usage is TRBV2 and J usage is TRBJ1-1; D unresolved. The CDR3 has 13 residues. Trimming took off 3 bases at V and 1 base at J, with 6 bases between the two ends. CDR1 SNHLY and CDR2 FYNNEI come from the germline V gene. The DNA for the CDR3 is TGTGCCAGCAGTGAGGGCGGGAACACTGAAGCTTTCTTT. As protein: CASSEGGNTEAFF.

This CDR3 is CASSPRDRTNYGYTF. Here the CDR3 DNA reads TGTGCCAGCAGCCCCAGGGACAGGACTAACTATGGCTACACCTTC. The rearrangement links TRBV3-1 (or the pseudogene TRBV3-2) to TRBJ1-2; 8 bases are a match to TRBD1. V trimming: 4 bases; J trimming: 0 bases; junction bases outside the gene matches: 4. The germline V gene encodes CDR1 LGHDT and CDR2 YNNKEL (reference sequence). The CDR3 is 15 residues long.

The chain joins TRBV5-5 to TRBJ1-1; 12 bases are a match to TRBD1. This CDR3 has 18 amino acids. Per the germline V gene, CDR1 is SGHKS and CDR2 is YYEKEE (reference sequence). The V segment lost 0 bases and the J segment 0 bases; nucleotides outside the gene matches: 6. CDR3 nucleotides: TGTGCCAGCAGCTTGGCGGGACAGGGGGCGGGAATGAACACTGAAGCTTTCTTT. It specifies CASSLAGQGAGMNTEAFF.

The genes are TRBV5-1 and TRBJ1-2; 8 positions agree with TRBD1. This CDR3 is built from 15 residues. Per the germline V gene, CDR1 is SGHRS and CDR2 is YFSETQ. Losses at the gene ends were 7 bases for V and 4 bases for J; bases not matched to a gene: 12. The CDR3 loop reads CASGLDRGGGYGYTF. The CDR3 DNA sequence: TGCGCCAGCGGCCTCGACAGGGGAGGCGGCTATGGCTACACCTTC.

The rearrangement links TRBV5-8 to TRBJ1-3; D remains ambiguous. There are 19 residues in the CDR3. Trimming stripped 0 bases from V and 0 bases from J, with 19 bases between. The germline V gene has CDR1 SGHTS and CDR2 YDEGEE. CDR3 coding DNA: TGTGCCAGCAGCTTGGGTAGCAGGACCTTCGCCGCCTCTGGAAACACCATATATTTT. This gives the protein CASSLGSRTFAASGNTIYF.

V and J are TRBV4-3 and TRBJ2-3, with unresolved D. The V end lost 5 bases, the J end lost 1 base, and 10 bases lay between the germline ends. In germline, CDR1 is LGHNA, CDR2 YSLEER. The CDR3 loop spans 14 amino acids. This chain's CDR3 is CASSNSLGTDTQYF. CDR3 sequence (DNA): TGCGCCAGCAGCAATAGCTTGGGCACAGATACGCAGTATTTT.

This chain joins TRBV10-3 and TRBJ1-3; D unresolved. The length of the CDR3 is 13 residues. Germline V gene sequence: CDR1 ENHRY, CDR2 SYGVKD. Deletions cut 3 bases from V and 8 bases from J, with 11 bases between. The DNA of the CDR3 is TGTGCCATCAGTGAATGGGGAGGCGACACCATATATTTT. It encodes CAISEWGGDTIYF.

Only one count was recorded for this clone. The chain uses TRBV18 and TRBJ1-6; the D gene is possibly TRBD1 (5 bases). This CDR3 is built from 15 residues. In germline, CDR1 is KGHSH, CDR2 LQKENI. The germline V and J ends were trimmed by 3 bases and 7 bases, with 13 bases remaining between them. In DNA, the CDR3 is TGTGCCAGCTCACCCACCGGGACCGGGAATTCACCCCTCCACTTT. Encoded protein: CASSPTGTGNSPLHF.

The CDR3 region has the DNA TGTGCCAGCAGTTTAAGTCCGGCCAGGAGGATCCACGAGCAGTACTTC. Translating it yields CASSLSPARRIHEQYF. The V and J genes are TRBV27 and TRBJ2-7; weak D call: TRBD2 (5 bases). The CDR3 is 16 residues long. The germline V gene encodes CDR1 MNHEY and CDR2 SMNVEV (reference sequence). Trimming cost V 2 bases and J 5 bases, with 19 bases left between them.

The chain links TRBV5-8 to TRBJ1-1; 9 bases fit TRBD1. The V segment lost 3 bases and the J segment 1 base; nucleotides outside the gene matches: 4. Germline V CDR1 and CDR2: SGHTS, YDEGEE. The CDR3 is made up of 15 amino acids. The CDR3 here is CASSYTGGGNTEAFF. The CDR3 bases are TGTGCCAGCAGCTATACAGGGGGCGGGAACACTGAAGCTTTCTTT.

The chain recombines TRBV7-2 with TRBJ2-3, with unresolved D. Trimming removed 4 bases at V and 6 bases at J, with 11 bases between. The CDR3 extends over 13 amino acids. Germline-derived CDR1 and CDR2 are SGHTA and FQGNSA. The CDR3: CASSYTPRDTQYF. CDR3 nucleotide sequence: TGTGCCAGCAGCTATACTCCCCGGGATACGCAGTATTTT.

The chain couples TRBV5-1 to TRBJ2-1; 9 positions agree with TRBD2. CDR3 length equals 15 residues. Per germline, CDR1 SGHRS and CDR2 YFSETQ. Trimming removed 1 base from V and 7 bases from J; junction bases left unmatched: 6. As DNA, the CDR3 is TGCGCCAGCAGCTTGTCTGCGGGGGGGCTTAATGAGCAGTTCTTC. Its protein is CASSLSAGGLNEQFF.

The chain couples TRBV7-9 to TRBJ1-2; D perhaps matches TRBD1 (6 bases). The CDR3 covers 15 residues. The germline V gene encodes CDR1 SEHNR and CDR2 FQNEAQ (reference sequence). Deletions cut 5 bases from V and 6 bases from J, with 19 bases between. CDR3 residues: CASSPVGRGVNGYTF. CDR3 in DNA: TGTGCCAGCAGCCCGGTGGGCAGGGGAGTGAATGGCTACACCTTC.

The rearrangement links TRBV4-3 to TRBJ2-1, with 7 bases fitting TRBD1. Germline CDR1 LGHNA, CDR2 YSLEER. The CDR3 loop spans 17 amino acids. The ends lost 0 bases at V and 1 base at J; junction bases unmatched: 6. In nucleotides, the CDR3 is TGCGCCAGCAGCCAAGAGGTCCGACAGGGTTCCTACAATGAGCAGTTCTTC. Translating gives CASSQEVRQGSYNEQFF.

The chain has TRBV2 and TRBJ1-4; D might be TRBD1 (5 bases). The V gene's germline CDR1 is SNHLY and CDR2 FYNNEI. The V gene lost 4 bases and the J gene lost 5 bases, with 11 bases spanning the gap. The CDR3 spans 14 residues. CDR3 nucleotide sequence: TGTGCCAGCAGTGTGAAGGGGTCGAATGAAAAACTGTTTTTT. Translated: CASSVKGSNEKLFF.

The chain recombines TRBV7-8 with TRBJ1-1; D gene unclear. This CDR3 region has 13 residues. From germline, CDR1 is SGHVS and CDR2 FQNEAQ. Trimming removed 1 base from V and 5 bases from J, with 8 bases in between. CDR3 sequence: CASSLGQTTEAFF. CDR3 DNA sequence: TGTGCCAGCAGCTTAGGCCAGACGACTGAAGCTTTCTTT.